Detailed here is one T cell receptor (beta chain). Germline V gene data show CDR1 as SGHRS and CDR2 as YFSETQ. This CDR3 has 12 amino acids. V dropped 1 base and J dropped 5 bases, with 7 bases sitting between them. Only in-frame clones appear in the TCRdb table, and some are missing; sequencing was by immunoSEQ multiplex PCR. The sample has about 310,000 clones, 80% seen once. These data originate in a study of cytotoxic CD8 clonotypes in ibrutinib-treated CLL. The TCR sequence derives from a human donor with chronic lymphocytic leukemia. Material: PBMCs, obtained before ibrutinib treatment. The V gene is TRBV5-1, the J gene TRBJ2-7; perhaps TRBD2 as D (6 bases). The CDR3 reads CASSLTGDEQYF. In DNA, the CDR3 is TGCGCCAGCAGCTTGACGGGAGACGAGCAGTACTTC.